This TCR beta chain was retrieved from a study of T cells in Graves' hyperthyroidism and ophthalmopathy. This clonotype has at least ten counts. TCR beta CDR3 regions were amplified from RNA. HTBI primers drove first-round RT-PCR of the TCR CDR3. TCRdb used MiXCR to reprocess the multiplex PCR reads, holding one entry per CDR3 protein. The sample has over 450,000 distinct CDR3 sequences, roughly 14% seen once. Trimming took 1 base from V and 7 from J, leaving 13 bases between them. The CDR3 is made up of 15 amino acids. The TCR comes from a young woman with Graves' hyperthyroidism. V is TRBV12-3 or TRBV12-4 and J is TRBJ1-4, with a weak D call TRBD1 (5 bases). The source material was blood. The CDR3 nucleotides are TGTGCCAGCAGTTTAGGGGGGAGGGAAGGTGAAAAACTGTTTTTT. Translation gives CASSLGGREGEKLFF.